The 3 T cell receptor beta chains reported below all come from one sample, sequenced in a study of cytomegalovirus exposure and HLA in healthy donors. Primers included in the PCR were 60 Vbeta and 13 Jbeta primers. Produced via immunoSEQ multiplex PCR; TCRdb's table is partial and in-frame only. Counted here are approximately 120,000 clones, roughly 71% occurring once; the ten biggest clones make up 4.5% to 5.5%. Sequenced sample: PBMCs. These receptors all come from a woman in her 70s in good health and CMV-seropositive.

This clone was recorded once. The chain couples TRBV7-2 to TRBJ2-3; 9 bases align to TRBD1. This CDR3 is built from 15 residues. With V trimmed by 5 bases and J by 3 bases, 6 bases remained unmatched. Germline CDR1 is SGHTA and CDR2 is FQGNSA. The CDR3 loop is CASSPGGQGTDTQYF. CDR3 DNA sequence: TGTGCCAGCAGCCCCGGGGGACAGGGTACAGATACGCAGTATTTT.

The chain couples TRBV7-8 to TRBJ1-1; 9 bases line up with TRBD1. V shed 5 bases, J shed 4 bases, and the junction held 8 bases outside the gene matches. Germline values: CDR1 SGHVS, CDR2 FQNEAQ. This CDR3 spans 15 amino acids. CDR3 nucleotides: TGTGCCAGCAGCACCCGACAGGGGGGCTCCACTGAAGCTTTCTTT. This translates into CASSTRQGGSTEAFF.

This chain's CDR3 is CASSRLAGGVNEQFF. DNA of the CDR3: TGTGCCAGCAGCCGACTAGCGGGGGGGGTTAATGAGCAGTTCTTC. The chain combines TRBV5-4 with TRBJ2-1; 14 bases map to TRBD2. The ends lost 4 bases at V and 7 bases at J; junction bases unmatched: 4. Looked up from germline, CDR1 is SGHNT and CDR2 is YYREEE (reference sequence). The CDR3 sequence is 15 residues long.